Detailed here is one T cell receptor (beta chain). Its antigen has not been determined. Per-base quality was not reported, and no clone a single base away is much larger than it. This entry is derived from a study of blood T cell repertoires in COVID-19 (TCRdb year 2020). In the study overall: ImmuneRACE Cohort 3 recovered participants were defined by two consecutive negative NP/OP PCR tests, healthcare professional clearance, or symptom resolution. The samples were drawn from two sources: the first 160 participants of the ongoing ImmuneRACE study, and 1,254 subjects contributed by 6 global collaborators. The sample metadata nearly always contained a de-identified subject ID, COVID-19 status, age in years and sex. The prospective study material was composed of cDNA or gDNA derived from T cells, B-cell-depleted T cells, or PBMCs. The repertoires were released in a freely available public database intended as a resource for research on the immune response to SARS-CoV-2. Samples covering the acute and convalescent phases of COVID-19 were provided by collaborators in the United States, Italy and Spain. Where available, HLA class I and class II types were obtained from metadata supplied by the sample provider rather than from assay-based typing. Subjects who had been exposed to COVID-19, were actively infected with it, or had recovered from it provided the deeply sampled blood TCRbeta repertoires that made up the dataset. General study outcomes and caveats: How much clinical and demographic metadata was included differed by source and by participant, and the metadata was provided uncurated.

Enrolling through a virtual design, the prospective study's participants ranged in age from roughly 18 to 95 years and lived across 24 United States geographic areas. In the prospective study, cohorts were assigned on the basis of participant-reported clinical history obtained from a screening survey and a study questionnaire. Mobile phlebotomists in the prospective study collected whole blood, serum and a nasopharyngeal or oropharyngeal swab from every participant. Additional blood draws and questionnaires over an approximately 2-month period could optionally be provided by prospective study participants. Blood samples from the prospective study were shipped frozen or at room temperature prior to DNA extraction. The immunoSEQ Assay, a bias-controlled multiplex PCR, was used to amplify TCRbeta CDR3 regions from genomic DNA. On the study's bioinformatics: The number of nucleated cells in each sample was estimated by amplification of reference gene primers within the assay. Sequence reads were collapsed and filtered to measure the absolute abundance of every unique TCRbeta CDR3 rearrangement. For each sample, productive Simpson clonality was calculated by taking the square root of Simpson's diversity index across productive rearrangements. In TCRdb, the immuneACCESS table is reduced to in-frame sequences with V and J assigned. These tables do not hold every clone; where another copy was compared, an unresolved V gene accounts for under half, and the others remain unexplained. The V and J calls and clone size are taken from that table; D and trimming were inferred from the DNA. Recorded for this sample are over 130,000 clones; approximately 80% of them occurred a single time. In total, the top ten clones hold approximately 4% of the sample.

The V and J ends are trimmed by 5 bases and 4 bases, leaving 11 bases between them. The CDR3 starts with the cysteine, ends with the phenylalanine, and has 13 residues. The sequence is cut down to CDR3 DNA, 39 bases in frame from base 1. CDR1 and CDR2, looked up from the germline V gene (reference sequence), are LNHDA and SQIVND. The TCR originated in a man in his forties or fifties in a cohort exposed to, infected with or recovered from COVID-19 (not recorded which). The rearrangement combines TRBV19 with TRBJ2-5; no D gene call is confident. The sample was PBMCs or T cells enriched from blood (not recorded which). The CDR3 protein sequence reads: CASSRAYRETQYF. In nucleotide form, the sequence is TGTGCCAGTAGTCGAGCTTACAGAGAGACCCAGTACTTC. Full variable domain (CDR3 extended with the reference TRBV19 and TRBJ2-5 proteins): DGGITQSPKYLFRKEGQNVTLSCEQNLNHDAMYWYRQDPGQGLRLIYYSQIVNDFQKGDIAEGYSVSREKKESFPLTVTSAQKNPTAFYLCASSRAYRETQYFGPGTRLLVL.